The clone carrying this T cell receptor (beta chain) was counted a few times. Antigen specificity is unknown. This sample was taken from a study of early T cells in non-severe SARS-CoV-2 infection. Overall study context: Sequencing targeted bulk RNA from unsorted whole blood, leaving chains unpaired.

General study findings and limits: Sequences matched to VDJdb favored anti-spike CD8 responses, while private and CD4 specificities were missed.

Attachment of unique molecular identifiers to individual cDNA molecules was performed. TCRdb re-derived calls from the 5' RACE reads in MiXCR, one entry per CDR3 protein. The repertoire holds 75,000 to 100,000 distinct CDR3 sequences, with about 14% as singletons. Germline values: CDR1 LGHDT, CDR2 YNNKEL (reference sequence). This CDR3 has 14 amino acids. J was trimmed by 2 bases and V by 4 bases; bases with no gene match: 4. V is TRBV3-1 and J is TRBJ2-7; 8 nucleotides line up with TRBD1. Specimen: whole blood. The origin of this receptor is an adult who was a healthcare worker with PCR-confirmed SARS-CoV-2 infection or an uninfected control (not recorded which). CDR3 sequence (DNA): TGTGCCAGCAGCCTCCGGGACAGGCCCTACGAGCAGTACTTC. It is translated as CASSLRDRPYEQYF.